The 32 T cell receptor beta chains reported below all come from one sample, sequenced in a study of CD4+ T cells in melanoma (dated by TCRdb to the early 2020s). Library generation was performed with the immunoSEQ multiplex PCR assay. As stored in TCRdb, this immuneACCESS dataset retains in-frame rearrangements with V and J assigned. A fraction of the clones does not appear; measured against another copy, unresolved V genes explain less than half of the discrepancy, and the remainder lacks a known reason. A total of 7,000 or so clones appear in this sample, about three fifths of them only once. 22% of the sample is in the top ten clones. What was sequenced was cells from a culture (not recorded whether cultured in vitro). The origin of the receptors is a human donor with melanoma.

The chain carries TRBV19 and TRBJ2-2; D gene unclear. CDR1 and CDR2 from the germline V gene are LNHDA and SQIVND (reference sequence). The CDR3 contains 13 residues. V was trimmed by 10 bases and J by 0 bases, leaving 9 bases between them. CDR3 sequence (DNA): TGTGCCACAGCCGATACGAACACCGGGGAGCTGTTTTTT. Its protein product is CATADTNTGELFF. The full variable domain, completed using reference TRBV19 and TRBJ2-2, is DGGITQSPKYLFRKEGQNVTLSCEQNLNHDAMYWYRQDPGQGLRLIYYSQIVNDFQKGDIAEGYSVSREKKESFPLTVTSAQKNPTAFYLCATADTNTGELFFGEGSRLTVL.

The chain carries TRBV28 and TRBJ2-1, with 12 nucleotides matching TRBD2. Germline CDR1 MDHEN, CDR2 SYDVKM. This CDR3 has 16 residues. V shed 4 bases and J 4 bases; nucleotides not matched to a gene: 5. The CDR3 is CASSSTLAGGYNEQFF. The CDR3 DNA reads as TGTGCCAGCAGTTCGACACTAGCGGGGGGTTACAATGAGCAGTTCTTC.

This clone qualifies as medium-sized. The chain is built from TRBV14 and TRBJ1-1; D gene uncertain. The CDR3 contains 13 residues. The germline V and J ends were trimmed by 1 base and 5 bases, with 8 bases remaining between them. Per the germline V gene, CDR1 is SGHDN and CDR2 is FVKESK. The CDR3 region is CASSQAGWTEAFF. The CDR3 DNA follows: TGTGCCAGCAGCCAAGCGGGATGGACTGAAGCTTTCTTT.

V and J are TRBV30 and TRBJ2-2, with D uncertain. V lost 0 bases, J lost 6 bases, and 8 bases lay in between. The germline V gene encodes CDR1 GTSNPN and CDR2 SVGIG (reference sequence). The length of the CDR3 is 13 residues. CDR3: CAWSVSRAGELFF. In DNA, the CDR3 is TGTGCCTGGAGTGTGTCACGTGCCGGGGAGCTGTTTTTT.

The chain employs TRBV6-5 and TRBJ2-5; 8 nucleotides match TRBD2. This CDR3 spans 13 amino acids. Trimming removed 5 bases from V and 2 bases from J; junction bases left unmatched: 1. Germline V gene data show CDR1 as MNHEY and CDR2 as SVGAGI. This chain's CDR3 is CASSIAGQETQYF. The CDR3 region has the DNA TGTGCCAGCAGTATAGCGGGGCAAGAGACCCAGTACTTC.

This clone was counted a few times. The V gene is TRBV4-1, the J gene TRBJ2-2; D gene ambiguous. The CDR3 has 17 amino acids. V gave up 2 bases and J gave up 0 bases, with 13 bases separating them. CDR1 is MGHRA and CDR2 is YSYEKL in the germline V gene. The CDR3 is CASSQFQEFANTGELFF. The CDR3, as DNA: TGCGCCAGCAGCCAATTTCAGGAATTCGCGAACACCGGGGAGCTGTTTTTT.

The V gene is TRBV7-9, the J gene TRBJ1-4; a weak D match, TRBD1 (6 bases). The germline V and J ends were trimmed by 5 bases and 8 bases, with 12 bases remaining between them. Germline CDR1 is SEHNR and CDR2 is FQNEAQ (reference sequence). This CDR3 region has 13 residues. Written as DNA, the CDR3 is TGTGCCAGCAGCCCACAACAGGGAGAAAAACTGTTTTTT. Protein product: CASSPQQGEKLFF.

A single count supports this clone. V is TRBV7-9 and J is TRBJ1-1; D not certain. Germline V gives CDR1 SEHNR, CDR2 FQNEAQ (reference sequence). The V end lost 1 base, the J end lost 11 bases, and 14 bases lay between the germline ends. The CDR3 contains 13 residues. CDR3 DNA: TGTGCCAGCAGCTTAGGGGAGGTACGCCACGCTTTCTTT. This translates into CASSLGEVRHAFF.

The V and J genes are TRBV5-1 and TRBJ2-1; D is perhaps TRBD1 (5 bases). Trimming cost V 0 bases and J 5 bases, with 9 bases left between them. Germline V gene data show CDR1 as SGHRS and CDR2 as YFSETQ. This CDR3 region has 14 residues. The CDR3 DNA sequence: TGCGCCAGCAGCTTGGGGGCAGGGAACAATGAGCAGTTCTTC. This sequence encodes CASSLGAGNNEQFF.

This sequence joins TRBV5-6 and TRBJ1-2; D is perhaps TRBD1 (5 bases). The CDR3 runs 19 residues. Germline V CDR1 and CDR2: SGHDT, YYEEEE. Trimming removed 0 bases at V and 2 bases at J, with 23 bases between. This chain's CDR3 is CASSLVSGSIPFLNYGYTF. CDR3 in DNA: TGTGCCAGCAGCTTGGTATCAGGGTCTATCCCCTTTTTAAACTATGGCTACACCTTC.

In its sample, this clone ranks as medium-sized. The chain links TRBV14 to TRBJ1-2, with D perhaps matching TRBD1 (5 bases). The CDR3 consists of 15 residues. Germline values: CDR1 SGHDN, CDR2 FVKESK. V was clipped by 1 base and J by 7 bases, with 16 bases between them. In DNA, the CDR3 is TGTGCCAGCAGCCAAGCCGACAGTTTATTGCGTGGCTACACCTTC. Translating it yields CASSQADSLLRGYTF. Filled out from reference TRBV14 and TRBJ1-2, the complete variable domain reads EAGVTQFPSHSVIEKGQTVTLRCDPISGHDNLYWYRRVMGKEIKFLLHFVKESKQDESGMPNNRFLAERTGGTYSTLKVQPAELEDSGVYFCASSQADSLLRGYTFGSGTRLTVV.

The chain uses TRBV24-1 and TRBJ2-2; perhaps TRBD1 as D (5 bases). The length of the CDR3 is 11 residues. CDR1 and CDR2 (germline): KGHDR, SFDVKD. Trimming removed 2 bases at V and 11 bases at J, with 5 bases between. The CDR3 DNA reads as TGTGCCACCAGTGATTGGGGCGAGCTGTTTTTT. Its translation: CATSDWGELFF.

In its sample, this clone is medium-sized. The chain has TRBV24-1 and TRBJ1-2, with 9 bases identical to TRBD1. The CDR3 spans 13 residues. V trimming: 4 bases; J trimming: 6 bases; junction bases outside the gene matches: 2. Germline-derived CDR1 and CDR2 are KGHDR and SFDVKD. As DNA, the CDR3 is TGTGCCACCAGTGAGCGGACAGGGGATGGCTACACCTTC. It translates to CATSERTGDGYTF.

The V gene is TRBV12-5, the J gene TRBJ2-1, with D tentatively TRBD1 (5 bases). This CDR3 region has 14 residues. Between the trimmed V and J ends, which lost 2 bases and 4 bases, there was a span of 9 bases. CDR1 and CDR2 (germline): LGHNT, FRNRAP. DNA of the CDR3: TGTGCTAGTGGTTTGACAGGACCTTACAATGAGCAGTTCTTC. Translated: CASGLTGPYNEQFF.

The chain uses TRBV19 and TRBJ1-5; tentative D call: TRBD1 (5 bases). Germline values: CDR1 LNHDA, CDR2 SQIVND (reference sequence). The CDR3 consists of 14 residues. V gave up 3 bases and J gave up 11 bases, with 17 bases separating them. The CDR3 nucleotides read TGTGCCAGTAGTATGTTTCGGAGGGGTTCGGCCCAGCATTTT. Protein: CASSMFRRGSAQHF.

In the case of this clone: The same CDR3 is also encoded by other DNA sequences in this sample. The chain has TRBV7-2 and TRBJ2-7; D remains ambiguous. Germline V gene lookup returns CDR1 SGHTA and CDR2 FQGNSA. V shed 5 bases and J shed 2 bases, with 16 bases lying between them. The CDR3 runs to 15 residues. CDR3 sequence: CASSPGTGGAYEQYF. In DNA, the CDR3 is TGTGCCAGCAGCCCCGGCACTGGCGGAGCCTACGAGCAGTACTTC.

The chain employs TRBV28 and TRBJ2-3; 11 positions match TRBD2. The junction had 12 bases not matched to a gene; V was cut back by 3 bases and J by 1 base. The CDR3 length is 19 residues. The germline gives CDR1 MDHEN, CDR2 SYDVKM. CDR3 loop: CASSLEAPSSGGRTDTQYF. Written as DNA, the CDR3 is TGTGCCAGCAGTTTGGAGGCCCCGTCTAGCGGGGGGCGCACAGATACGCAGTATTTT.

The chain recombines TRBV3-1 (or the pseudogene TRBV3-2) with TRBJ1-1; D is ambiguous. Trimming pared 0 bases from V and 6 bases from J, leaving 8 bases between. This CDR3 comprises 13 residues. Germline values: CDR1 LGHDT, CDR2 YNNKEL (reference sequence). This CDR3 reads CASSQDTNSEAFF. The CDR3 DNA is TGTGCCAGCAGCCAAGATACAAACTCTGAAGCTTTCTTT.

The chain combines TRBV5-5 with TRBJ2-2; 8 bases agree with TRBD1. The CDR3 runs to 17 residues. Germline V gives CDR1 SGHKS, CDR2 YYEKEE (reference sequence). The ends lost 5 bases at V and 5 bases at J; junction bases unmatched: 14. CDR3 bases: TGTGCCAGCAGTTTTGACAGGGGCCGGAGAGGGACCGGGGAGCTGTTTTTT. It is translated as CASSFDRGRRGTGELFF. The whole variable domain, filled in from reference TRBV5-5 and TRBJ2-2, reads DAGVTQSPTHLIKTRGQQVTLRCSPISGHKSVSWYQQVLGQGPQFIFQYYEKEERGRGNFPDRFSARQFPNYSSELNVNALLLGDSALYLCASSFDRGRRGTGELFFGEGSRLTVL.

The V gene is TRBV28, the J gene TRBJ2-3; 12 bases fit TRBD2. Germline V gene data show CDR1 as MDHEN and CDR2 as SYDVKM. Germline trimming cut 4 bases from V and 2 bases from J; bases unmatched to any gene: 16. This CDR3 contains 20 residues. The CDR3 reads CASSSVTSGGTRPLTDTQYF. In DNA, the CDR3 is TGTGCCAGCAGTTCCGTGACTAGCGGGGGCACTCGACCTCTCACAGATACGCAGTATTTT. Full variable domain (outside the CDR3, taken from reference TRBV28 and TRBJ2-3): DVKVTQSSRYLVKRTGEKVFLECVQDMDHENMFWYRQDPGLGLRLIYFSYDVKMKEKGDIPEGYSVSREKKERFSLILESASTNQTSMYLCASSSVTSGGTRPLTDTQYFGPGTRLTVL.

The chain combines TRBV7-9 with TRBJ1-1; D may be TRBD1 (5 bases). V was shortened by 5 bases and J by 11 bases, with 12 bases between the two germline ends. Germline lookup yields CDR1 SEHNR and CDR2 FQNEAQ (reference sequence). This CDR3 spans 11 amino acids. The CDR3 DNA reads as TGTGCCAGCAGCGGGACCCCGGAGGCTTTCTTT. Encoded protein: CASSGTPEAFF.

This clone was counted between two and nine times. The V and J genes are TRBV18 and TRBJ1-2; 8 bases align to TRBD1. CDR1 and CDR2 from the germline V gene are KGHSH and LQKENI. The ends lost 3 bases at V and 3 bases at J; junction bases unmatched: 3. This CDR3 is 14 amino acids long. The CDR3 reads CASSPGTGHYGYTF. The CDR3 coding sequence is TGTGCCAGCTCACCTGGGACAGGTCACTATGGCTACACCTTC.

This chain connects TRBV15 to TRBJ2-5; D is tentatively TRBD1 or TRBD2 (5 bases each). CDR1 and CDR2 (germline): LNHNV, YYDKDF (reference sequence). Trimming stripped 1 base from V and 4 bases from J, with 19 bases between. This CDR3 comprises 17 residues. CDR3 nucleotide sequence: TGTGCCACCAGCAGAGGGCTTGGACAAGCGGCGGGAGAGACCCAGTACTTC. Its translation is CATSRGLGQAAGETQYF.

This chain links TRBV7-9 with TRBJ1-4; the D is unclear. There are 15 residues in the CDR3. Per the germline V gene, CDR1 is SEHNR and CDR2 is FQNEAQ (reference sequence). Trimming shortened V by 0 bases and J by 10 bases, and 15 bases separated the two germline ends. As DNA, the CDR3 is TGTGCCAGCAGCTTAGCAGAGGCGTATAGAGGAAAACTGTTTTTT. This encodes CASSLAEAYRGKLFF. The complete variable domain, with remaining parts taken from reference TRBV7-9 and TRBJ1-4, reads DTGVSQNPRHKITKRGQNVTFRCDPISEHNRLYWYRQTLGQGPEFLTYFQNEAQLEKSRLLSDRFSAERPKGSFSTLEIQRTEQGDSAMYLCASSLAEAYRGKLFFGSGTQLSVL.

J is TRBJ1-5 and V is TRBV27; D remains ambiguous. The CDR3 is 13 amino acids. CDR1 MNHEY and CDR2 SMNVEV come from the germline V gene (reference sequence). V shed 2 bases and J shed 5 bases, with 7 bases lying between them. The CDR3 protein is CASSLTSYQPQHF. CDR3 coding DNA: TGTGCCAGCAGTTTAACCAGTTATCAGCCCCAGCATTTT.

This chain links TRBV7-9 with TRBJ2-1; weak D call: TRBD2 (6 bases). V lost 5 bases to trimming and J lost 9 bases, with 20 bases between them. Looked up from germline, CDR1 is SEHNR and CDR2 is FQNEAQ (reference sequence). The length of the CDR3 is 15 residues. CDR3 sequence: CASSLLAGRIGEQFF. The CDR3 region has the DNA TGTGCCAGCAGCCTCCTTGCGGGGCGTATAGGTGAGCAGTTCTTC.

The chain carries TRBV6-2 or TRBV6-3 and TRBJ1-6; D is ambiguous. Trimming took off 6 bases at V and 10 bases at J, with 22 bases between the two ends. CDR1 and CDR2 (germline): MNHEY, SVGEGT. The CDR3 length is 16 residues. CDR3 nucleotide sequence: TGTGCCAGCAGCCCCCTCCTCACGCGGGGAGGCTCACCCCTCCACTTT. As protein: CASSPLLTRGGSPLHF.

The chain is built from TRBV4-3 and TRBJ1-2; D perhaps matches TRBD1 (6 bases). This CDR3 has 16 residues. Trimming left V 0 bases short and J 4 bases short, with 15 bases between. Per germline, CDR1 LGHNA and CDR2 YSLEER. In DNA, the CDR3 is TGCGCCAGCAGCCAAGAGTCCGACAGGACATTCTATGGCTACACCTTC. Amino acids: CASSQESDRTFYGYTF.

The rearrangement uses TRBV11-2 and TRBJ2-3; D is unclear. The ends were cut back, 5 bases at V and 5 bases at J, with 8 bases in the middle. CDR3 length equals 12 residues. CDR1 and CDR2 from the germline V gene are SGHAT and FQNNGV. Here the CDR3 reads CASSKRLDTQYF. In DNA, the CDR3 is TGTGCCAGCAGCAAAAGGCTAGATACGCAGTATTTT.

V and J are TRBV7-3 and TRBJ1-2, with 10 bases fitting TRBD1. The CDR3 covers 14 residues. Unmatched junction bases numbered 5, after V lost 5 bases and J lost 5 bases. Germline V gene sequence: CDR1 SGHTA, CDR2 FQGTGA. The DNA for the CDR3 is TGTGCCAGCAGCGCCGGGACAGGGGATTATGGCTACACCTTC. This codes for CASSAGTGDYGYTF.

The V and J genes are TRBV3-1 (or the pseudogene TRBV3-2) and TRBJ1-2; D is possibly TRBD1 (5 bases). CDR1 is LGHDT and CDR2 is YNNKEL in the germline V gene (reference sequence). Trimming removed 1 base at V and 7 bases at J, with 13 bases between. The CDR3 runs 14 residues. CDR3 loop: CASSQGAWGLGYTF. CDR3 nucleotides: TGTGCCAGCAGCCAAGGTGCGTGGGGCCTTGGCTACACCTTC.

The gene calls are TRBV5-4 and TRBJ2-2; D ambiguous. Trimming took off 0 bases at V and 6 bases at J, with 3 bases between the two ends. CDR1 SGHNT and CDR2 YYREEE come from the germline V gene (reference sequence). This CDR3 is built from 12 residues. The CDR3 here is CASSLGPGELFF. CDR3 in DNA: TGTGCCAGCAGCTTGGGCCCCGGGGAGCTGTTTTTT.